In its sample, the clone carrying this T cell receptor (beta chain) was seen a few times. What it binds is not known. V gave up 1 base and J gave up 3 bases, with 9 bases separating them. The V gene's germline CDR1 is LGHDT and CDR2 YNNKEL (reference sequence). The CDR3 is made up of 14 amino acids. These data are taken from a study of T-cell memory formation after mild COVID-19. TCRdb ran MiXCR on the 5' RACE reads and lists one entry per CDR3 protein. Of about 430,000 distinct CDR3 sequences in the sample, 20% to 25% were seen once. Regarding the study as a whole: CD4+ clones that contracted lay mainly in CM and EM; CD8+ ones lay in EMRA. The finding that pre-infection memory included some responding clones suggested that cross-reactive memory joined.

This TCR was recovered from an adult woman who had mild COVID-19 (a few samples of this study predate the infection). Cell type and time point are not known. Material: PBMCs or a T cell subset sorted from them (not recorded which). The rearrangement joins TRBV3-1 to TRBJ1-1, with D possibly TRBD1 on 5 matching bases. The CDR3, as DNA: TGTGCCAGCAGCCAAGCAGGGAGGGACACTGAAGCTTTCTTT. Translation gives CASSQAGRDTEAFF.